Listed here are 30 T cell receptor beta chains from one sample, sequenced in a study of blood T cell repertoires in COVID-19. Assay used: immunoSEQ multiplex PCR; TCRdb lists only in-frame clones, some missing. The repertoire holds fewer than 250,000 clones, with about 85% as singletons. The sequenced sample consisted of peripheral blood. The receptors shown here come from a man between 65 and 85 years old with acute or convalescent COVID-19.

The chain recombines TRBV4-3 with TRBJ2-7, with TRBD1 matching over 7 bases. V shed 2 bases and J 2 bases; nucleotides not matched to a gene: 6. The CDR3 consists of 15 residues. Germline V lookup: CDR1 LGHNA, CDR2 YSLEER. The CDR3 coding sequence is TGCGCCAGCAGCCAACAAGACAGGGCTACCTACGAGCAGTACTTC. Its translation is CASSQQDRATYEQYF.

The chain employs TRBV5-1 and TRBJ2-2; maybe TRBD2 (6 bases). The germline gives CDR1 SGHRS, CDR2 YFSETQ. Trimming stripped 2 bases from V and 5 bases from J, with 13 bases between. This CDR3 is 15 amino acids long. The CDR3 bases are TGCGCCAGCAGCTTTACGACGGGGGAGACCGGGGAGCTGTTTTTT. It specifies CASSFTTGETGELFF.

The rearrangement joins TRBV7-2 to TRBJ1-1; TRBD1 is a possible D gene (5 bases). Germline CDR1 is SGHTA and CDR2 is FQGNSA. V lost 1 base and J 10 bases, leaving 10 bases between the germline ends. The CDR3 extends over 12 amino acids. DNA of the CDR3: TGTGCCAGCAGCTTAGACCAGGGTGGAGCTTTCTTT. As protein: CASSLDQGGAFF. Full variable domain (remainder filled in from reference TRBV7-2 and TRBJ1-1): GAGVSQSPSNKVTEKGKDVELRCDPISGHTALYWYRQSLGQGLEFLIYFQGNSAPDKSGLPSDRFSAERTGGSVSTLTIQRTQQEDSAVYLCASSLDQGGAFFGQGTRLTVV.

V gene TRBV4-2 combines with J gene TRBJ2-5, with 7 bases lining up with TRBD1. V gave up 3 bases and J gave up 3 bases; unmatched junction bases: 4. The CDR3 is 14 amino acids. The germline V gene encodes CDR1 LGHNA and CDR2 YNFKEQ. The CDR3 loop reads CASSQGTDKETQYF. As DNA, the CDR3 is TGTGCCAGCAGCCAGGGGACAGATAAAGAGACCCAGTACTTC.

This clone was seen once. This chain joins TRBV12-3 or TRBV12-4 and TRBJ2-7, with 8 bases fitting TRBD1. The V and J ends lost 6 bases and 5 bases, in that order; junction bases with no gene match: 6. The CDR3 loop spans 13 amino acids. DNA for the CDR3: TGTGCCAGCAGCTACGACAGGGGTGACGAGCAGTACTTC. Translated: CASSYDRGDEQYF.

The J gene is TRBJ1-5, the V gene TRBV28; tentative D call: TRBD1 (5 bases). CDR1 and CDR2 (germline): MDHEN, SYDVKM. CDR3 length: 16 residues. V lost 8 bases and J lost 2, with 19 bases in between. In nucleotides, the CDR3 is TGTGCCAGCGAGACGGCCGGAGGGGCGCGCAATCAGCCCCAGCATTTT. It codes for CASETAGGARNQPQHF.

The rearrangement links TRBV5-1 to TRBJ2-1; 11 bases map to TRBD2. Germline V gene data show CDR1 as SGHRS and CDR2 as YFSETQ. V lost 1 base and J lost 8; bases outside the gene matches: 8. This CDR3 is built from 16 residues. CDR3 nucleotides: TGCGCCAGCAGCTTGCCCCGACTAGCGGGGAAGGATGAGCAGTTCTTC. Translated: CASSLPRLAGKDEQFF.

In its sample, this clone was seen once. The rearrangement joins TRBV2 to TRBJ2-7; 10 bases align to TRBD2. Germline assignment: CDR1 SNHLY and CDR2 FYNNEI. Unmatched junction bases numbered 7, after V lost 2 bases and J lost 3 bases. This CDR3 has 16 residues. The CDR3: CASSESGTSAYYEQYF. In DNA form, the CDR3 reads TGTGCCAGCAGTGAAAGCGGGACTAGCGCTTACTACGAGCAGTACTTC.

The J gene is TRBJ1-1, the V gene TRBV5-1, with 8 bases fitting TRBD1. This CDR3 is 16 amino acids long. V gave up 0 bases and J gave up 3 bases; unmatched junction bases: 7. Germline assignment: CDR1 SGHRS and CDR2 YFSETQ. CDR3 in amino acids: CASSLGTGNRDTEAFF. CDR3 nucleotide sequence: TGCGCCAGCAGCTTGGGGACAGGGAATAGGGACACTGAAGCTTTCTTT.

The rearrangement links TRBV4-1 to TRBJ2-5; D might be TRBD2 (7 bases). Germline lookup yields CDR1 MGHRA and CDR2 YSYEKL. The CDR3 covers 17 residues. Trimming removed 0 bases from V and 3 bases from J, with 17 bases in between. The CDR3 is CASSQEGGGSLEETQYF. In DNA, the CDR3 is TGCGCCAGCAGCCAAGAGGGCGGGGGCAGTTTGGAAGAGACCCAGTACTTC.

The J gene is TRBJ2-7, the V gene TRBV15; TRBD1 aligns across 9 bases. The V gene's germline CDR1 is LNHNV and CDR2 YYDKDF (reference sequence). This CDR3 region has 15 residues. With 5 bases clipped from V and 2 bases from J, the junction kept 7 bases outside the gene matches. Here the CDR3 reads CATSRNRGLAYEQYF. CDR3 bases: TGTGCCACCAGCCGTAACAGGGGGCTAGCCTACGAGCAGTACTTC.

V is TRBV7-2 and J is TRBJ1-1; a possible D gene is TRBD1 (5 bases). Germline CDR1 reads SGHTA; CDR2 reads FQGNSA. The CDR3 has 16 amino acids. The V end lost 4 bases, the J end lost 4 bases, and 19 bases lay between the germline ends. In nucleotides, the CDR3 is TGTGCCAGCAGCTCCCGACGTTCGGGGGACGGCACTGAAGCTTTCTTT. It translates to CASSSRRSGDGTEAFF.

This sequence joins TRBV19 and TRBJ2-7; TRBD2 matches at 10 bases. The CDR3 contains 15 residues. V shed 4 bases, J shed 3 bases, and the junction held 6 bases outside the gene matches. Germline CDR1 is LNHDA and CDR2 is SQIVND (reference sequence). This CDR3 reads CASSTISSGSYEQYF. The CDR3 nucleotides read TGTGCCAGTAGTACTATCTCTAGCGGGAGCTACGAGCAGTACTTC.

This chain uses TRBV29-1 with TRBJ2-1, with TRBD1 as a possible D gene (5 bases). Trimming took 8 bases from V and 6 from J, leaving 14 bases between them. Germline V gene lookup returns CDR1 SQVTM and CDR2 ANQGSEA. The CDR3 contains 12 residues. CDR3 bases: TGCAGCTCATGGACGGACATCAATGAGCAGTTCTTC. Amino acids: CSSWTDINEQFF.

The chain has TRBV11-3 and TRBJ2-1; 13 positions match TRBD2. CDR1 and CDR2 (germline): SGHNT, YENEEA. V trimming: 3 bases; J trimming: 7 bases; junction bases outside the gene matches: 6. CDR3 size: 16 residues. The CDR3, as DNA: TGTGCCAGCAGCTTTGTAGGGACTAGCGGGACGAATGAGCAGTTCTTC. Its protein product is CASSFVGTSGTNEQFF. Full variable domain (rest looked up from reference TRBV11-3 and TRBJ2-1): EAGVVQSPRYKIIEKKQPVAFWCNPISGHNTLYWYLQNLGQGPELLIRYENEEAVDDSQLPKDRFSAERLKGVDSTLKIQPAELGDSAVYLCASSFVGTSGTNEQFFGPGTRLTVL.

This chain connects TRBV5-5 to TRBJ2-2; TRBD2 matches at 13 bases. V gave up 4 bases and J gave up 0 bases; unmatched junction bases: 3. The germline gives CDR1 SGHKS, CDR2 YYEKEE (reference sequence). The CDR3 is made up of 17 amino acids. The CDR3 DNA reads TGTGCCAGCAGCCCAACTAGCGGGAGGGCGAACACCGGGGAGCTGTTTTTT. Amino acids: CASSPTSGRANTGELFF. The whole variable domain, remainder taken from reference TRBV5-5 and TRBJ2-2, is DAGVTQSPTHLIKTRGQQVTLRCSPISGHKSVSWYQQVLGQGPQFIFQYYEKEERGRGNFPDRFSARQFPNYSSELNVNALLLGDSALYLCASSPTSGRANTGELFFGEGSRLTVL.

The chain employs TRBV15 and TRBJ2-1; 7 bases line up with TRBD2. The germline CDR1 and CDR2 sequences are LNHNV and YYDKDF (reference sequence). CDR3 length: 17 amino acids. The V and J ends lost 2 bases and 5 bases, in that order; junction bases with no gene match: 12. The CDR3 sequence is CATSRLIASGGNNEQFF. Written as DNA, the CDR3 is TGTGCCACCAGCAGATTGATTGCTAGCGGAGGGAACAATGAGCAGTTCTTC.

This clone was seen a handful of times. The gene calls are TRBV19 and TRBJ2-1; D is possibly TRBD2 (6 bases). The CDR3 is made up of 15 amino acids. Germline V gene data show CDR1 as LNHDA and CDR2 as SQIVND (reference sequence). V was trimmed by 8 bases and J by 10 bases, leaving 24 bases between them. The CDR3: CASSPGVGRGLEQFF. In nucleotides, the CDR3 is TGTGCCAGTTCTCCGGGGGTGGGCCGGGGCTTAGAGCAGTTCTTC. Variable domain in full (rest from reference TRBV19 and TRBJ2-1): DGGITQSPKYLFRKEGQNVTLSCEQNLNHDAMYWYRQDPGQGLRLIYYSQIVNDFQKGDIAEGYSVSREKKESFPLTVTSAQKNPTAFYLCASSPGVGRGLEQFFGPGTRLTVL.

The chain uses TRBV27 and TRBJ1-2; TRBD1 is a possible D gene (5 bases). The CDR3 has 13 residues. Deletions cut 2 bases from V and 6 bases from J, with 10 bases between. Per germline, CDR1 MNHEY and CDR2 SMNVEV (reference sequence). The CDR3 nucleotides read TGTGCCAGCAGTTTAGGAGGGACTAATGGCTACACCTTC. Encoded protein: CASSLGGTNGYTF.

The V call is TRBV12-3 or TRBV12-4, the J call TRBJ1-1; the D gene is possibly TRBD1 (5 bases). This CDR3 has 13 residues. The ends were cut back, 3 bases at V and 10 bases at J, with 15 bases in the middle. The chain's CDR3 is CASSFSGGGLAFF. CDR3 DNA: TGTGCCAGCAGTTTTTCGGGGGGAGGGCTAGCTTTCTTT.

V is TRBV13 and J is TRBJ1-1, with a tentative D call TRBD1 (6 bases). Germline V gene data show CDR1 as PRHDT and CDR2 as FYEKMQ (reference sequence). V was clipped by 3 bases and J by 10 bases, with 15 bases between them. CDR3 length: 13 residues. This CDR3 is CASSFDRGRGAFF. The CDR3 coding sequence is TGTGCCAGCAGCTTCGACCGGGGCAGGGGAGCTTTCTTT.

The chain links TRBV7-2 to TRBJ2-7, with a tentative D call TRBD1 (5 bases). This CDR3 spans 16 amino acids. Germline V gives CDR1 SGHTA, CDR2 FQGNSA. The V gene lost 5 bases and the J gene lost 2 bases, with 19 bases spanning the gap. The CDR3 DNA is TGTGCCAGCAGCCAAGGGGCCCGGGCCTCAGCCTACGAGCAGTACTTC. This codes for CASSQGARASAYEQYF.

The rearrangement joins TRBV24-1 to TRBJ2-3, with 8 nucleotides matching TRBD1. The ends lost 4 bases at V and 4 bases at J; junction bases unmatched: 12. This CDR3 region has 17 residues. Germline loops: CDR1 KGHDR, CDR2 SFDVKD. DNA of the CDR3: TGTGCCACCAGTGACATTCAGGGGGCCGGTGGATCAGATACGCAGTATTTT. This encodes CATSDIQGAGGSDTQYF.

The table lists this clone with a count of one. This rearrangement joins TRBV28 to TRBJ1-2; 9 nucleotides match TRBD1. CDR1 is MDHEN, CDR2 SYDVKM, per germline. CDR3 length: 13 residues. After removal of 8 bases from V and 3 bases from J, the junction contained 4 bases not matched to a gene. CDR3 sequence: CASSTGGDYGYTF. As DNA, the CDR3 is TGTGCCAGCTCAACAGGGGGCGACTATGGCTACACCTTC.

The chain has TRBV7-2 and TRBJ1-1, with 7 nucleotides matching TRBD1. CDR3 length: 14 amino acids. The ends lost 6 bases at V and 9 bases at J; junction bases unmatched: 13. Germline CDR1 reads SGHTA; CDR2 reads FQGNSA. The CDR3 sequence: CASRLGGQTIQAFF. CDR3 nucleotides: TGTGCCAGCAGGTTGGGGGGACAGACTATACAAGCTTTCTTT.

The chain carries TRBV12-3 or TRBV12-4 and TRBJ2-7; no clear D gene. This CDR3 is built from 12 residues. The V and J ends lost 1 base and 6 bases respectively, with 7 bases between them. The CDR3 sequence: CASSLGTGEQYF. CDR3 coding DNA: TGTGCCAGCAGTTTAGGAACTGGCGAGCAGTACTTC.

This sequence joins TRBV28 and TRBJ1-2, with a tentative D call TRBD1 (5 bases). V was trimmed by 2 bases and J by 8 bases, leaving 18 bases between them. The CDR3 is 15 residues long. CDR1 is MDHEN and CDR2 is SYDVKM in the germline V gene. The CDR3 is CASSLRGHPGGGYTF. CDR3 sequence (DNA): TGTGCCAGCAGTTTAAGAGGACATCCGGGGGGAGGCTACACCTTC.

The chain uses TRBV18 and TRBJ1-5, with D possibly being TRBD1 (6 bases). V lost 2 bases and J 7 bases, leaving 18 bases between the germline ends. The CDR3 length is 16 residues. CDR1 KGHSH and CDR2 LQKENI come from the germline V gene. In nucleotides, the CDR3 is TGTGCCAGCTCACCAAGCCTAAACAGGGTGGGGCAGCCCCAGCATTTT. Translation gives CASSPSLNRVGQPQHF.

The chain is built from TRBV7-2 and TRBJ2-3, with TRBD2 matching over 13 bases. V lost 4 bases and J lost 3; bases outside the gene matches: 1. Germline V gene lookup returns CDR1 SGHTA and CDR2 FQGNSA. CDR3 length: 15 amino acids. CDR3 in amino acids: CASSWGLAGTDTQYF. The CDR3 coding sequence is TGTGCCAGCAGCTGGGGACTAGCGGGAACAGATACGCAGTATTTT.

The V and J genes are TRBV5-1 and TRBJ2-7; 7 nucleotides match TRBD1. J lost 0 bases, V lost 0 bases, and 3 bases had no gene match. The CDR3 consists of 15 residues. CDR1 is SGHRS, CDR2 YFSETQ, per germline. CDR3 residues: CASSLAGTASYEQYF. CDR3 nucleotide sequence: TGCGCCAGCAGCTTGGCCGGGACAGCCTCCTACGAGCAGTACTTC.